This T cell receptor beta chain was profiled in a study of cytomegalovirus exposure and HLA in healthy donors. TCRdb's copy holds only in-frame clones and misses some; the assay was immunoSEQ multiplex PCR. The table shows 150,000 to 200,000 clones, with less than 95% occurring only once. Study results and caveats: Investigators reported approximately 150 TCR beta chains as tied to cytomegalovirus. Specific recognition of CMV antigens was confirmed in vitro for a few chains (all CMV-associated). Reports credit the classifier with highly specific, highly sensitive diagnosis of cytomegalovirus status.

Comments on this clone: Its specificity is unknown.

The sequenced material came from PBMCs. The receptor's source is a woman younger than 35 in good health and CMV-seropositive.

CDR3 coding DNA: TGTGCCAGCAGTTTTAACAGGGGTTTAAGAGAGACCCAGTACTTC. It codes for CASSFNRGLRETQYF. This chain uses TRBV27 with TRBJ2-5, with 7 bases identical to TRBD1. Germline V gives CDR1 MNHEY, CDR2 SMNVEV (reference sequence). The J segment lost 4 bases and the V segment lost 3 bases, leaving 8 bases of the junction unmatched. This CDR3 contains 15 residues.